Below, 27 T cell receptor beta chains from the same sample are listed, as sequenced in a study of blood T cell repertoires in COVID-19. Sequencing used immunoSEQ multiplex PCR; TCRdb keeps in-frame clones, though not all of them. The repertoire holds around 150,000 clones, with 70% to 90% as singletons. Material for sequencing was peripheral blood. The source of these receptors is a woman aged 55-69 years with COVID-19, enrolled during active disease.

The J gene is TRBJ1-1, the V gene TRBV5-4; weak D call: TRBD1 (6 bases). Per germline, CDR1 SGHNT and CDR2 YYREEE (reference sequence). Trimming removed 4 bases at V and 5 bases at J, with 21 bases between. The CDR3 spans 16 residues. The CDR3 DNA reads TGTGCCAGCAGCATGATGACCGGGACATCGGGGACTGAAGCTTTCTTT. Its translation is CASSMMTGTSGTEAFF.

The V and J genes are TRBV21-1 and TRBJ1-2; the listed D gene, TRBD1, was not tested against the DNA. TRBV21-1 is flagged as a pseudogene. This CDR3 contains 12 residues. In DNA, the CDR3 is TGTGCCAGCAGCAAGGCAGGGAATGGCTACACCTTC. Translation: CASSKAGNGYTF.

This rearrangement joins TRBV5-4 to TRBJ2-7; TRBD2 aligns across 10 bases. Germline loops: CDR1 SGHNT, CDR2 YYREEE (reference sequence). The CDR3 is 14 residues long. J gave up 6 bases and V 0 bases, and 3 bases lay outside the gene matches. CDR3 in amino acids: CASSLALAGAEQYF. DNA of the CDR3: TGTGCCAGCAGCTTGGCCCTAGCGGGAGCCGAGCAGTACTTC.

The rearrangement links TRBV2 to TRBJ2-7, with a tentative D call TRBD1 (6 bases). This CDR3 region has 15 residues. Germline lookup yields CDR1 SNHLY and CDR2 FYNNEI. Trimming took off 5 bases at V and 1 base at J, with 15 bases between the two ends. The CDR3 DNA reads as TGTGCCAGCAGTCCCTCCGGACAGCCGTCCTACGAGCAGTACTTC. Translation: CASSPSGQPSYEQYF.

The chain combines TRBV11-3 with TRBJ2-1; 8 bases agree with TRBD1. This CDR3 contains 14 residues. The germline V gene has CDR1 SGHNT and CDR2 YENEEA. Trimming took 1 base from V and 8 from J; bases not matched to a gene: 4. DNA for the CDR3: TGTGCCAGCAGCTTAGGGACAGGGAGTTATGAGCAGTTCTTC. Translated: CASSLGTGSYEQFF.

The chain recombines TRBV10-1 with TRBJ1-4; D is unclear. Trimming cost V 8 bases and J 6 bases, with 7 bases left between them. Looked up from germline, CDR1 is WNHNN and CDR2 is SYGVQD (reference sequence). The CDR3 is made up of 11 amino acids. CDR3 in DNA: TGCGCCAGCGGCCGGGATGAAAAACTGTTTTTT. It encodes CASGRDEKLFF.

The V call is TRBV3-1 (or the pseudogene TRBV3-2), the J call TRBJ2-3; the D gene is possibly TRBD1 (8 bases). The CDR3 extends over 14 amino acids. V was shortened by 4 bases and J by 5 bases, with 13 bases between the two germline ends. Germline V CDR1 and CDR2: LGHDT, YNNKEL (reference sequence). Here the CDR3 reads CASSLNRGGDTQYF. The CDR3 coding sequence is TGTGCCAGCAGCCTCAACAGGGGGGGAGATACGCAGTATTTT.

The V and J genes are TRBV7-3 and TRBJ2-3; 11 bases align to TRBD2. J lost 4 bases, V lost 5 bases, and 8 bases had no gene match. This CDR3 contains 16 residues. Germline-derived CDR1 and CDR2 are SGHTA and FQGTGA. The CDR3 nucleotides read TGTGCCAGCAGCAGGACTAGCGGGTTCCCACCAGATACGCAGTATTTT. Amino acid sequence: CASSRTSGFPPDTQYF.

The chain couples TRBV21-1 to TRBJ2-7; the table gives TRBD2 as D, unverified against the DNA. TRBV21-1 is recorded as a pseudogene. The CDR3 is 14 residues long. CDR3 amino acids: CASSVAGVIYEQYF. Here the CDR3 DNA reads TGTGCCAGCAGCGTAGCGGGAGTAATCTACGAGCAGTACTTC.

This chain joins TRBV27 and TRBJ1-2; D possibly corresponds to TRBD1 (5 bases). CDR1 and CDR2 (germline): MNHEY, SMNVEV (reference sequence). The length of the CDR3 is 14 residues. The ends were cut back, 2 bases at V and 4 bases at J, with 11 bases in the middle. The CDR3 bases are TGTGCCAGCAGTTTACAGGGCCTCGGCTATGGCTACACCTTC. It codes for CASSLQGLGYGYTF.

The CDR3, as DNA: TGTGCCAGCAGTTTATTAAATCAGCCCCAGCATTTT. Protein sequence: CASSLLNQPQHF. The chain uses TRBV27 and TRBJ1-5; D call uncertain. CDR3 length equals 12 residues. Germline V gene sequence: CDR1 MNHEY, CDR2 SMNVEV (reference sequence). Trimming took 1 base from V and 4 from J, leaving 2 bases between them.

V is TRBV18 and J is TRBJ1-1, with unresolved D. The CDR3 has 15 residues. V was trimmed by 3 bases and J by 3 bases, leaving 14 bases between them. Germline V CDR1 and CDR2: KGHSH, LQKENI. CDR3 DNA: TGTGCCAGCTCACCCTGGAGAAACCTTGACACTGAAGCTTTCTTT. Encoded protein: CASSPWRNLDTEAFF.

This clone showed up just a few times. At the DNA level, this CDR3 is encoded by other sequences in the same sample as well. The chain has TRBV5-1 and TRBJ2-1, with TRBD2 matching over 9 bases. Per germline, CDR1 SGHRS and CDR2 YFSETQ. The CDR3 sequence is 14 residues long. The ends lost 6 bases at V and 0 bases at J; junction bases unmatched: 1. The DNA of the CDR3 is TGCGCCAGCAAAGCGGGAGGCTCCTACAATGAGCAGTTCTTC. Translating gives CASKAGGSYNEQFF. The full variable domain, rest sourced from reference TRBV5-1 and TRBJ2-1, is KAGVTQTPRYLIKTRGQQVTLSCSPISGHRSVSWYQQTPGQGLQFLFEYFSETQRNKGNFPGRFSGRQFSNSRSEMNVSTLELGDSALYLCASKAGGSYNEQFFGPGTRLTVL.

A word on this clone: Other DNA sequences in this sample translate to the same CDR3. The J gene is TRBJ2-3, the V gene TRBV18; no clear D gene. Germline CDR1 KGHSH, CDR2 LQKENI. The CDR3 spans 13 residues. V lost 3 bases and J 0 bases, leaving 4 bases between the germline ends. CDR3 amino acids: CASSPSSTDTQYF. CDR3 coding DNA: TGTGCCAGCTCACCTAGCAGCACAGATACGCAGTATTTT.

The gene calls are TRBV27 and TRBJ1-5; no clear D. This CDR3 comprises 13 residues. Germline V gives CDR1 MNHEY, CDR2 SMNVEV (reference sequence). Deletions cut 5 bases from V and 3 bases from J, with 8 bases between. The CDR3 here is CASSPSFNQPQHF. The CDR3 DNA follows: TGTGCCAGCAGTCCCTCCTTCAATCAGCCCCAGCATTTT.

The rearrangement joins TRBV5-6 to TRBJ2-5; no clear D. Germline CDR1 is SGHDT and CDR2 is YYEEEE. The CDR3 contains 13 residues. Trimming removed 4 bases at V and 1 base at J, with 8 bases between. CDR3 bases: TGTGCCAGCAGCCCCAACTTCCAAGAGACCCAGTACTTC. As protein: CASSPNFQETQYF.

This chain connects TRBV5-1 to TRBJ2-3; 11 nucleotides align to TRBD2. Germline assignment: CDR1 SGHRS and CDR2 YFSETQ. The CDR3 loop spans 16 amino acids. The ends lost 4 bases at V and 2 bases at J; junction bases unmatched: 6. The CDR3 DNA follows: TGCGCCAGCAGCCCACCTAGCGGGGGGCACACAGATACGCAGTATTTT. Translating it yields CASSPPSGGHTDTQYF.

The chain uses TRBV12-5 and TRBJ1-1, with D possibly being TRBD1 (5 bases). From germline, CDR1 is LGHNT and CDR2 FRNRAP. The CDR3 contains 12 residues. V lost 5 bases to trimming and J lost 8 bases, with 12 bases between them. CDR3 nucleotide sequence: TGTGCTAGTGGTCCTGTAAAGGGGGAAGCTTTCTTT. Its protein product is CASGPVKGEAFF. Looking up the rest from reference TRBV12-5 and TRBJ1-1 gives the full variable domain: DARVTQTPRHKVTEMGQEVTMRCQPILGHNTVFWYRQTMMQGLELLAYFRNRAPLDDSGMPKDRFSAEMPDATLATLKIQPSEPRDSAVYFCASGPVKGEAFFGQGTRLTVV.

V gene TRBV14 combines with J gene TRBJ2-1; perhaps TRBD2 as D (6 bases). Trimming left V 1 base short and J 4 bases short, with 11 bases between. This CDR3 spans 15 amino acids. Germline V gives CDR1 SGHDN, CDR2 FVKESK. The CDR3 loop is CASSQGEVLYNEQFF. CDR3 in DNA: TGTGCCAGCAGCCAAGGGGAGGTACTTTACAATGAGCAGTTCTTC.

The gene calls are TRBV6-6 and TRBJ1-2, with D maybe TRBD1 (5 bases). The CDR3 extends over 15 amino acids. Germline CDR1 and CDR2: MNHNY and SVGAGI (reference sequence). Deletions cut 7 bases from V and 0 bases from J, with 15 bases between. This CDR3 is CASIQEGRPNYGYTF. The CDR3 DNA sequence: TGTGCCAGCATCCAGGAGGGACGACCTAACTATGGCTACACCTTC.

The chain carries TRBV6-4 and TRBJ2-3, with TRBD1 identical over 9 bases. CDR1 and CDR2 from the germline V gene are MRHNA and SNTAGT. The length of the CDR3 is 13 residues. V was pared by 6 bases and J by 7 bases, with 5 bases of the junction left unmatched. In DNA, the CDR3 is TGTGCCAGCAGCCCGACAGGGGGGTATACGCAGTATTTT. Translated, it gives CASSPTGGYTQYF.

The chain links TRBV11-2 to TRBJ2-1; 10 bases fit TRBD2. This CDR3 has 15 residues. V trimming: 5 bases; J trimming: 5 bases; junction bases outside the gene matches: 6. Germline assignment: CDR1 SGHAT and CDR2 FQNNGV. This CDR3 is CASSPGLAINNEQFF. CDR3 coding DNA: TGTGCCAGCAGCCCGGGACTAGCGATAAACAATGAGCAGTTCTTC.

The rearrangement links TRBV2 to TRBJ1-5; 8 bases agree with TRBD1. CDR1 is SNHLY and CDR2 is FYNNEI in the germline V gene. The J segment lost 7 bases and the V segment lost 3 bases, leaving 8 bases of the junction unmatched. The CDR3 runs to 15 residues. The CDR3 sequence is CASSDRGPRGQPQHF. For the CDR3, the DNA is TGTGCCAGCAGTGACAGGGGGCCACGGGGACAGCCCCAGCATTTT. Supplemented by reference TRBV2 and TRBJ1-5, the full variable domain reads EPEVTQTPSHQVTQMGQEVILRCVPISNHLYFYWYRQILGQKVEFLVSFYNNEISEKSEIFDDQFSVERPDGSNFTLKIRSTKLEDSAMYFCASSDRGPRGQPQHFGDGTRLSIL.

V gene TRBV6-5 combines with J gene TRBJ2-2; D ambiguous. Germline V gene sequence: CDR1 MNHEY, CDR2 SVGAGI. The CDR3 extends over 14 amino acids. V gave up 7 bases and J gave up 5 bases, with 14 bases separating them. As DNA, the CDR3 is TGTGCCAGCACCCCCTTAGTCGGTACCGGGGAGCTGTTTTTT. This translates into CASTPLVGTGELFF.

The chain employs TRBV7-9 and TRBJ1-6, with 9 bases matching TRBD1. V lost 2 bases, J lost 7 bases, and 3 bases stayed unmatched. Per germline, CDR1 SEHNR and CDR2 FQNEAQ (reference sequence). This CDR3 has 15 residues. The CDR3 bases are TGTGCCAGCAGCTTATTCGGGACAGGGAATTCACCCCTCCACTTT. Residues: CASSLFGTGNSPLHF.

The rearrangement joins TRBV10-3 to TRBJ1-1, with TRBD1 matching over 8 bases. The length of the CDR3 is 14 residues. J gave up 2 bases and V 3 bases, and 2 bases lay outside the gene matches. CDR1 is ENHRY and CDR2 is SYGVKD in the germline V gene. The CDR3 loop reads CAISEGQGNTEAFF. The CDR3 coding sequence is TGTGCCATCAGTGAAGGACAGGGTAACACTGAAGCTTTCTTT.

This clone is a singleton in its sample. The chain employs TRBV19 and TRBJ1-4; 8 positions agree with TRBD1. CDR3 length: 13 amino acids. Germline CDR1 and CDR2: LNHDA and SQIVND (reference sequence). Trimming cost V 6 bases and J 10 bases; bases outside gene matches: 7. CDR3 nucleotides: TGTGCCAGTAGGGGGACAGGAGGTGGAAAACTGTTTTTT. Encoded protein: CASRGTGGGKLFF.